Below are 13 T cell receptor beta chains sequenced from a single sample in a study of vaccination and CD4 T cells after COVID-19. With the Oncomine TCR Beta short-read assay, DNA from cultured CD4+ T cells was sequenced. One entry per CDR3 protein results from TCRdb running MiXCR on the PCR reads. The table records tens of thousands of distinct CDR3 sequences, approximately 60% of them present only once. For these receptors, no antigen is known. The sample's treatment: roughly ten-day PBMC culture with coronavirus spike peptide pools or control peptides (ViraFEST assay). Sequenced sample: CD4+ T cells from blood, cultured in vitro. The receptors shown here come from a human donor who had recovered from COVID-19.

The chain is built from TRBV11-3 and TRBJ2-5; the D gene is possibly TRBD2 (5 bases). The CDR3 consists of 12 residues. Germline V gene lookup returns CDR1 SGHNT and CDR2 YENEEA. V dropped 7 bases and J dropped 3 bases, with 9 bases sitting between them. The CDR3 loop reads CASTRTEETQYF. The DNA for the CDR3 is TGTGCCAGCACCCGGACTGAAGAGACCCAGTACTTC.

CDR3: CASSYLQGGAEAFF. The CDR3 DNA is TGTGCCAGCAGCTACCTCCAGGGGGGCGCTGAAGCTTTCTTT. The chain joins TRBV7-9 to TRBJ1-1, with 7 bases fitting TRBD1. The CDR3 totals 14 residues. Germline CDR1 is SEHNR and CDR2 is FQNEAQ (reference sequence). V lost 4 bases to trimming and J lost 6 bases; unmatched junction nucleotides: 8. Based on the CDR3 plus reference TRBV7-9 and TRBJ1-1, the full variable domain is DTGVSQNPRHKITKRGQNVTFRCDPISEHNRLYWYRQTLGQGPEFLTYFQNEAQLEKSRLLSDRFSAERPKGSFSTLEIQRTEQGDSAMYLCASSYLQGGAEAFFGQGTRLTVV.

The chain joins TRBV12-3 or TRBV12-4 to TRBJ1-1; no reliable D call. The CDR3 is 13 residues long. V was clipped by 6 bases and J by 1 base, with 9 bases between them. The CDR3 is CASRSPPNTEAFF. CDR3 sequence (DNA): TGTGCCAGCAGGAGTCCCCCGAACACTGAAGCTTTCTTT.

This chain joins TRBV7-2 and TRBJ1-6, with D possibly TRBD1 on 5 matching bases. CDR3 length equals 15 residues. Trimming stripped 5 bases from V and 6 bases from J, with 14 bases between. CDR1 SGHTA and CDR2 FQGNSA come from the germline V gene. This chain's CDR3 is CASSTRPGTNSPLHF. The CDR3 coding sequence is TGTGCCAGCAGCACCCGCCCCGGGACTAATTCACCCCTCCACTTT.

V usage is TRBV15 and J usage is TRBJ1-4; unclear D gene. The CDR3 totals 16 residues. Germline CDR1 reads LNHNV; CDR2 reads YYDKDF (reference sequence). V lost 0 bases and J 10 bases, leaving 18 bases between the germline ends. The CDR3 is CATSREKAFLPGKLFF. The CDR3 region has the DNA TGTGCCACCAGCAGAGAAAAGGCCTTCTTACCGGGAAAACTGTTTTTT.

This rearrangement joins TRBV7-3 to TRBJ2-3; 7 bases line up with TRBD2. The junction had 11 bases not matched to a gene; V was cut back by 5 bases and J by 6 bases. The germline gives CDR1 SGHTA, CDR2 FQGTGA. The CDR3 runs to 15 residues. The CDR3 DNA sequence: TGTGCCAGCAGCCCTAGCGGTTTAAAGTGGGATACGCAGTATTTT. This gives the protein CASSPSGLKWDTQYF.

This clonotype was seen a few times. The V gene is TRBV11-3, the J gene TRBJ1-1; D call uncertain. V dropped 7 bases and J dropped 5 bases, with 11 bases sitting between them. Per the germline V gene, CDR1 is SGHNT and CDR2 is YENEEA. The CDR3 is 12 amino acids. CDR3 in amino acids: CASTWGGTEAFF. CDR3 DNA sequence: TGTGCCAGCACCTGGGGAGGGACTGAAGCTTTCTTT.

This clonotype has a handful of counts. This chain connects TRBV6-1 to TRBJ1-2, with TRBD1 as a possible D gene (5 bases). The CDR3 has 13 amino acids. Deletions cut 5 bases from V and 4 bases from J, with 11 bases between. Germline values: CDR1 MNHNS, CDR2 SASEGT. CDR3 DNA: TGTGCCAGCAGTCAGGGTCTGCGCTATGGCTACACCTTC. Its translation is CASSQGLRYGYTF.

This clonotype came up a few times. CDR3 in DNA: TGTGCCACCAGCAGAGATATCGGACAGCAAGAGACCCAGTACTTC. Translating it yields CATSRDIGQQETQYF. The V gene is TRBV15, the J gene TRBJ2-5; D is possibly TRBD1 (6 bases). CDR1 LNHNV and CDR2 YYDKDF come from the germline V gene (reference sequence). The CDR3 has 15 residues. Trimming cost V 0 bases and J 2 bases, with 10 bases left between them. Filled out from reference TRBV15 and TRBJ2-5, the complete variable domain reads DAMVIQNPRYQVTQFGKPVTLSCSQTLNHNVMYWYQQKSSQAPKLLFHYYDKDFNNEADTPDNFQSRRPNTSFCFLDIRSPGLGDTAMYLCATSRDIGQQETQYFGPGTRLLVL.

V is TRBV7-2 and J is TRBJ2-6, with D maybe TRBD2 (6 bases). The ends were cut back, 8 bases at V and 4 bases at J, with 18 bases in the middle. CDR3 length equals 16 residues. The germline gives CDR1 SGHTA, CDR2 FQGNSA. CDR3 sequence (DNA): TGTGCCAGCGGCGGGACCACTAATCCCGGGGCCAACGTCCTGACTTTC. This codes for CASGGTTNPGANVLTF.

The CDR3 is CSARALQGRIYGYTF. The DNA for the CDR3 is TGCAGTGCTAGAGCCCTACAGGGGCGCATCTATGGCTACACCTTC. The chain has TRBV20-1 and TRBJ1-2; 7 nucleotides match TRBD1. This CDR3 has 15 amino acids. With V trimmed by 1 base and J by 4 bases, 9 bases remained unmatched. Germline V CDR1 and CDR2: DFQATT, SNEGSKA (reference sequence).

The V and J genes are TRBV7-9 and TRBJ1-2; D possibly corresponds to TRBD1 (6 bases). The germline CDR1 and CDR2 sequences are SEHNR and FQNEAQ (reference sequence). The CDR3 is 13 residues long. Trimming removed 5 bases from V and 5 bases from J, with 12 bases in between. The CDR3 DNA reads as TGTGCCAGCAGCCCTCGGACAGCTTATGGCTACACCTTC. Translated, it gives CASSPRTAYGYTF.

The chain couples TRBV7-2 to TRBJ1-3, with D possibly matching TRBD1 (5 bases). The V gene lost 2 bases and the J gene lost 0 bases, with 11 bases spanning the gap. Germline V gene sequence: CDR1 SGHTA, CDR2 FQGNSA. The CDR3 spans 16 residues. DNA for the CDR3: TGTGCCAGCAGCTTACAGGGATTCAGCTCTGGAAACACCATATATTTT. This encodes CASSLQGFSSGNTIYF.